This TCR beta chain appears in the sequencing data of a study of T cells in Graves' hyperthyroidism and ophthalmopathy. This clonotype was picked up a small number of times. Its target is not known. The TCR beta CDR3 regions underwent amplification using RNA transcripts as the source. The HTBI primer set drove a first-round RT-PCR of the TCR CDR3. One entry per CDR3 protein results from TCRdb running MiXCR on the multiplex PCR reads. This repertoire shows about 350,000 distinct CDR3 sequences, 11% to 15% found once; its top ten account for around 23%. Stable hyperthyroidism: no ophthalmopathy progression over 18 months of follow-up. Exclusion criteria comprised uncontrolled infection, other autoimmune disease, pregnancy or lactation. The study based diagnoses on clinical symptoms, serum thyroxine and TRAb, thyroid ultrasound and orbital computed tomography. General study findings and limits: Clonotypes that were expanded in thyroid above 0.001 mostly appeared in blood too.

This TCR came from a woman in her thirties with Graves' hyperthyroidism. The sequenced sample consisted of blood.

This CDR3 reads CASSTGPQYNEQFF. DNA for the CDR3: TGTGCCAGCAGCACGGGACCGCAGTACAATGAGCAGTTCTTC. The chain has TRBV7-9 and TRBJ2-1; D is tentatively TRBD1 or TRBD2 (5 bases each). Germline V gene sequence: CDR1 SEHNR, CDR2 FQNEAQ (reference sequence). Trimming pared 5 bases from V and 4 bases from J, leaving 12 bases between. The CDR3 consists of 14 residues.